Listed below are T cell receptor beta chains from one sample, sequenced in a study of OX40 agonist ivuxolimab in advanced cancers. Sequencing was performed with immunoSEQ multiplex PCR; in TCRdb, only in-frame clones are kept and a portion is missing. The sample contains some 35,000 clones, 70% to 85% of which appear only once. Sequences were derived from CD4+ or CD8+ T cells sorted from blood, sampled in a trial of the OX40 agonist ivuxolimab. The receptors originated from an adult with an advanced solid tumor such as melanoma, head and neck, liver or kidney cancer. The CDR3 runs from the conserved cysteine through the conserved F or W. D genes are given only for firm matches. Some rows have no size entry. The others give once, few or many, or a class for an expanded clone.

>NA|NA|TRBV5-1|TRBJ2-2
CASSLTLNTGELFF
TGCGCCAGCAGCTTGACTCTTAACACCGGGGAGCTGTTTTTT
>NA|NA|TRBV7-9|TRBJ2-1
CASSLPPGDFYNEQFF
TGTGCCAGCAGCCTTCCCCCAGGGGATTTCTACAATGAGCAGTTCTTC
>NA|NA|TRBV15|TRBJ1-5
CATSRDQQPQHF
TGTGCCACCAGCAGAGATCAACAGCCCCAGCATTTT
>NA|once|TRBV6-5|TRBJ2-7
CASSSMYEQYF
TGTGCCAGCAGTTCTATGTACGAGCAGTACTTC
>NA|NA|TRBV2|TRBJ1-3
CASRTEISGNTIYF
TGTGCCAGCAGGACGGAAATCTCTGGAAACACCATATATTTT
>TRBD1|NA|TRBV18|TRBJ2-2
CASSLGQGSGTGELFF
TGTGCCAGCTCACTAGGACAGGGGAGCGGCACCGGGGAGCTGTTTTTT
>TRBD1|NA|TRBV29-1|TRBJ2-1
CSVEGTGFDNEQFF
TGCAGCGTTGAAGGGACAGGGTTTGACAATGAGCAGTTCTTC
>NA|NA|TRBV4-1|TRBJ1-1
CASSQLWNTEAFF
TGCGCCAGCAGCCAACTATGGAACACTGAAGCTTTCTTT
>NA|NA|TRBV5-6|TRBJ1-2
CASSLAFGYTF
TGTGCCAGCAGCTTGGCCTTTGGCTACACCTTC
>TRBD1|NA|TRBV30|TRBJ2-3
CAWRLDRALSPTTQYF
TGTGCCTGGAGGTTGGACAGGGCCCTAAGTCCCACTACGCAGTATTTT
>NA|NA|TRBV6-6|TRBJ1-3
CASGGYISGNTIYF
TGTGCCAGCGGCGGCTATATCTCTGGAAACACCATATATTTT
>TRBD2|NA|TRBV4-2|TRBJ2-7
CASSQLRGDSYEQYF
TGTGCCAGCAGCCAACTGCGGGGGGACTCCTACGAGCAGTACTTC
>NA|NA|TRBV5-4|TRBJ1-1
CASSFPQGDTEAFF
TGTGCCAGCAGCTTTCCACAGGGCGACACTGAAGCTTTCTTT
>TRBD2|NA|TRBV9|TRBJ2-7
CASSPLAGTSSYEQYF
TGTGCCAGCAGCCCCCTAGCGGGGACTAGCTCCTACGAGCAGTACTTC
>NA|NA|TRBV29-1|TRBJ2-7
CSVEQSSYEQYF
TGCAGCGTTGAACAGAGCTCCTACGAGCAGTACTTC
>NA|NA|TRBV10-1|TRBJ2-3
CASSEGGATDTQYF
TGCGCCAGCAGTGAAGGGGGGGCCACAGATACGCAGTATTTT
>NA|NA|TRBV19|TRBJ1-2
CASIPYPDGANYGYTF
TGTGCCAGTATTCCGTATCCGGACGGGGCTAACTATGGCTACACCTTC
>NA|NA|TRBV18|TRBJ1-2
CASSPSRGARGYTF
TGTGCCAGCTCACCCTCCCGAGGGGCGAGGGGCTACACCTTC